This TCR beta chain was profiled in a study of OX40 agonist ivuxolimab in advanced cancers. The study, taken as a whole, reports: Clones of CD4+ and CD8+ blood T cells grew by week 6 at doses of 0.1 to 3.0 mg/kg.

CDR3 length: 16 residues. Germline-derived CDR1 and CDR2 are MDHEN and SYDVKM. Trimming removed 3 bases from V and 2 bases from J; junction bases left unmatched: 9. TCRdb's copy holds only in-frame clones and misses some; the assay was immunoSEQ multiplex PCR. The sample consists of 25,000 to 35,000 clones, about 82% of them appearing once. Note on this clone: As yet, its antigen is unknown.

This clonotype was sampled from an adult with an advanced solid tumor such as melanoma, head and neck, liver or kidney cancer. The J gene is TRBJ2-5, the V gene TRBV28; 7 bases agree with TRBD2. The sequencing here drew on CD4+ or CD8+ T cells sorted from blood, taken in a trial of the OX40 agonist ivuxolimab. The CDR3 here is CASSLLWRERQETQYF. CDR3 DNA sequence: TGTGCCAGCAGTTTGCTTTGGCGGGAGAGACAAGAGACCCAGTACTTC.